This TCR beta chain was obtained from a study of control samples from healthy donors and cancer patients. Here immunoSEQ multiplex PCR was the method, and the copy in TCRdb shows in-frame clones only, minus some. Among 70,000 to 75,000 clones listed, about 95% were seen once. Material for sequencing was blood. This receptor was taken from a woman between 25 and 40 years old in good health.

In DNA form, the CDR3 reads TGTGCCAGCAGCTCGCAACAGGGTTGGAGCGGCTACACCTTC. It specifies CASSSQQGWSGYTF. This chain links TRBV13 with TRBJ1-2; a weak D match, TRBD1 (6 bases). This CDR3 region has 14 residues. V was cut by 4 bases and J by 8 bases, with 17 bases left in between. From germline, CDR1 is PRHDT and CDR2 FYEKMQ (reference sequence).